This T cell receptor (beta chain) is drawn from a study of blood T cells in healthy people across ages. Study-wide points: Per million T cells, the diversity of TCR beta decreased roughly linearly as age advanced.

The CDR3 covers 16 residues. The J segment lost 8 bases and the V segment lost 0 bases, leaving 6 bases of the junction unmatched. The germline V gene has CDR1 MGHDK and CDR2 SYGVNS. Together with a sample-barcoded 5' primer, a J-beta primer mix was included in a second PCR lasting 7 to 11 cycles. MiXCR was run by TCRdb on the 5' RACE reads, yielding one entry per CDR3 protein. The sample yields 700,000 to 900,000 distinct CDR3 sequences, around half seen once. On this clonotype: No antigen is known for it.

The sequenced material came from blood. The clonotype comes from a man aged 80 or over in good health. The V call is TRBV25-1, the J call TRBJ2-1; 11 bases line up with TRBD2. The CDR3 here is CASSEYELAGVDEQFF. In DNA form, the CDR3 reads TGTGCCAGCAGTGAATATGAACTAGCGGGAGTCGATGAGCAGTTCTTC.